This T cell receptor beta chain was found in a study of blood T cell repertoires in COVID-19. Assay used: immunoSEQ multiplex PCR; TCRdb lists only in-frame clones, some missing. Seen here are more than 300,000 clones, roughly 91% observed once, and the top ten hold around 1.2%. Germline V gives CDR1 ENHRY, CDR2 SYGVKD. The CDR3 is made up of 13 amino acids. The V and J ends lost 3 bases and 6 bases, in that order; junction bases with no gene match: 2. This TCR was sampled from a young woman who had recovered from COVID-19. The rearrangement uses TRBV10-3 and TRBJ1-2; 9 bases agree with TRBD1. Sample: PBMCs or T cells enriched from blood (not recorded which). Here the CDR3 reads CAISERTGDGYTF. CDR3 nucleotides: TGTGCCATCAGTGAAAGGACAGGGGATGGCTACACCTTC.